The sequence of this T cell receptor beta chain was determined in a study of cytomegalovirus exposure and HLA in healthy donors. The CDR3 spans 13 residues. The V gene's germline CDR1 is SQVTM and CDR2 ANQGSEA. The junction had 10 bases not matched to a gene; V was cut back by 4 bases and J by 12 bases. This clone was detected once. Its antigen is not identified. Study observations and caveats: Most TCR sequences showed up rarely, but some public TCRs showed up in many donors.

It was with 60 Vbeta and 13 Jbeta primers that the PCR ran. Repertoires were generated with immunoSEQ multiplex PCR, while TCRdb's copy carries only in-frame clones and drops some. Of around 150,000 clones listed, approximately 71% were seen once; the top ten hold about 1.3%. Sequencing used PBMCs. The rearrangement uses TRBV29-1 and TRBJ1-2; TRBD1 aligns across 11 bases. This sequence was found in a man in his fifties in good health and CMV-seronegative. The CDR3 DNA sequence: TGCAGCGTTGTTTTGGACAGGGGGCTTGCGAACACCTTC. This sequence encodes CSVVLDRGLANTF.